The clone carrying this T cell receptor beta chain has more than one count but fewer than ten. Template switching (which added a universal primer site) was used, and cDNA carried unique molecular identifiers. A single record per CDR3 protein comes from TCRdb applying MiXCR to the 5' RACE reads. The sample yields approximately 1.8 million distinct CDR3 sequences, about 32% seen once. The entry originates in a study of identical twins. Germline V gives CDR1 MDHEN, CDR2 SYDVKM. The CDR3 runs 15 residues. Trimming removed 4 bases at V and 5 bases at J, with 14 bases between. The receptor was isolated from a newborn girl in good health. The chain has TRBV28 and TRBJ1-4; D is unclear. Sample: cord blood. This CDR3 reads CASSSTDSWNEKLFF. As DNA, the CDR3 is TGTGCCAGCAGTTCCACGGACTCGTGGAATGAAAAACTGTTTTTT.